The table lists the clone carrying this TCR beta chain with a count of one. The sample originates from a study of blood T cell repertoires in COVID-19. Study as a whole: Spain, Italy and the United States supplied samples that represented acute and convalescent COVID-19.

TCRdb keeps only in-frame clones here, not all; method: immunoSEQ multiplex PCR. Of around 340,000 clones in the sample, 86% were seen once. Enrolled during active infection, Seattle patients were then followed longitudinally. The germline V and J ends were trimmed by 8 bases and 7 bases, with 20 bases remaining between them. The germline CDR1 and CDR2 sequences are WSHSY and SAAADI. CDR3 size: 15 residues. The TCR was taken from a woman aged 55-70 years with COVID-19, enrolled during active disease. Input material: peripheral blood. The gene calls are TRBV10-2 and TRBJ1-4; D call uncertain. The CDR3 spells CASEPTHGVGEKLFF. Written as DNA, the CDR3 is TGCGCCAGCGAACCCACCCACGGTGTTGGTGAAAAACTGTTTTTT.